This is a list of T cell receptor beta chains from one sample in a study of blood T cell repertoires in COVID-19. Measured with immunoSEQ multiplex PCR; TCRdb has only the in-frame clones, and not every one. The data contain more than 80,000 clones, around 86% of them singletons. The specimen was peripheral blood. The receptor source for this set is a woman in her seventies with acute or convalescent COVID-19. Each CDR3 is given with its conserved first and last residue. Fields, in order: D gene, clone size, CDR3 length, J gene, V gene, CDR3 DNA, CDR3 protein. A D gene is named only where the DNA matches it firmly. Expanded clones are given a class, and other clones once, few, many or no size at all.

TRBD1,-,16,TRBJ2-1,TRBV27,TGTGCCAGCAGTTTACGCCCCGGACAGGGGTTGAGTGAGCAGTTCTTC,CASSLRPGQGLSEQFF
TRBD1,-,17,TRBJ1-5,TRBV4-2,TGTGCCAGCAGCCAAGGGACAGGGGGCTCACAAGTTCAGCCCCAGCATTTT,CASSQGTGGSQVQPQHF
TRBD1,-,14,TRBJ2-3,TRBV10-3,TGTGCCATCGCCCCCGGACAGGCTCGAGATACGCAGTATTTT,CAIAPGQARDTQYF
-,-,15,TRBJ1-2,TRBV9,TGTGCCAGCAGCGTAGCCACAGGCGCCACCTATGGCTACACCTTC,CASSVATGATYGYTF
-,-,13,TRBJ2-7,TRBV30,TGTGCCTGGAGTGTAAACAGGGCCAACGAGCAGTACTTC,CAWSVNRANEQYF
TRBD2,-,16,TRBJ2-2,TRBV28,TGTGCCAGCAGCCCCCCCGGGACTAAGTACACCGGGGAGCTGTTTTTT,CASSPPGTKYTGELFF
TRBD1,few,13,TRBJ1-2,TRBV2,TGTGCCAGCAATCCAGGGGGCGGAGAGGGCTACACCTTC,CASNPGGGEGYTF
TRBD1,-,13,TRBJ1-2,TRBV2,TGTGCCAGCACAGAACAGGGGGTTCGCGGCTACACCTTC,CASTEQGVRGYTF
-,-,15,TRBJ1-5,TRBV5-1,TGCGCCAGCAGCCTTGGCCAGGCAGGGAATCAGCCCCAGCATTTT,CASSLGQAGNQPQHF
-,-,13,TRBJ1-2,TRBV21-1,TGTGCCAGCAAGACAGGGAGCGGTACTGGCTACACCTTC,CASKTGSGTGYTF
-,-,15,TRBJ2-7,TRBV6-5,TGTGCCAGCTGTCCGGGGGCTAGCGGAAACTACGAGCAGTACTTC,CASCPGASGNYEQYF
TRBD2,-,14,TRBJ2-7,TRBV5-4,TGTGCCAGCAGTTCAAGCGGGGGGGCCGACGAGCAGTACTTC,CASSSSGGADEQYF
-,-,16,TRBJ2-1,TRBV18,TGTGCCAGCTCACCACTCACAGGGTCTCTGGGGGATGAGCAGTTCTTC,CASSPLTGSLGDEQFF
-,-,14,TRBJ2-2,TRBV7-9,TGTGCCAGCAGCTTAAGGGGGAACACCGGGGAGCTGTTTTTT,CASSLRGNTGELFF
TRBD1,-,16,TRBJ1-6,TRBV2,TGTGCCAGCAGGCCGGGACAGGGGGGTTCGGCGGCACCCCTCCACTTT,CASRPGQGGSAAPLHF
-,-,14,TRBJ2-5,TRBV7-8,TGTGCCAGCAGCCACGTCGATGAGAAAGAGACCCAGTACTTC,CASSHVDEKETQYF
TRBD2,-,17,TRBJ2-7,TRBV5-1,TGCGCCAGCAGCTTGTCCCTCCTAGCGGGGGGGGTCTACGAGCAGTACTTC,CASSLSLLAGGVYEQYF
TRBD1,-,17,TRBJ1-1,TRBV18,TGTGCCAGCTCACCTTTCACGGGACAGGCCCTGAACACTGAAGCTTTCTTT,CASSPFTGQALNTEAFF
-,-,16,TRBJ1-2,TRBV4-1,TGCGCCAGCAGCTTAAGTCAAACCTTAGCTAACTATGGCTACACCTTC,CASSLSQTLANYGYTF
-,-,14,TRBJ2-3,TRBV15,TGTGCCACCAGCAGAGTCGACTTCACAGATACGCAGTATTTT,CATSRVDFTDTQYF
-,-,14,TRBJ1-5,TRBV4-1,TGCGCCAGCAGCCAAGATACGGGAGGTCAGCCCCAGCATTTT,CASSQDTGGQPQHF
-,-,14,TRBJ1-5,TRBV6-1,TGTGCCAGCAGTGAACCCTGGGGGGGCCAGCCCCAGCATTTT,CASSEPWGGQPQHF
TRBD1,-,14,TRBJ1-2,TRBV2,TGTGCCAGCAGGGAAACAGGGGTTAGCTATGGCTACACCTTC,CASRETGVSYGYTF
-,-,14,TRBJ1-1,TRBV19,TGTGCCAGTAGTATTTCCACAATGAACACTGAAGCTTTCTTT,CASSISTMNTEAFF
-,-,12,TRBJ1-6,TRBV9,TGTGCCAGCAGCGCCCAAAATTCACCCCTCCACTTT,CASSAQNSPLHF
-,-,14,TRBJ1-1,TRBV19,TGTGCCAGTAGTATAGATCCGGGTAGCACTGAAGCTTTCTTT,CASSIDPGSTEAFF
-,-,13,TRBJ1-2,TRBV30,TGTGCCTGGAGTGTTGCGGGAGCCTATGGCTACACCTTC,CAWSVAGAYGYTF
TRBD2,-,19,TRBJ2-1,TRBV19,TGTGCCAGTAGTTTAGCTCCGTCGCGGGGGGGCCAGCTGTACAATGAGCAGTTCTTC,CASSLAPSRGGQLYNEQFF
-,-,13,TRBJ1-2,TRBV5-5,TGTGCCAGCAGCGCAGGGGTTAACTATGGCTACACCTTC,CASSAGVNYGYTF
-,-,15,TRBJ1-1,TRBV7-9,TGTGCCAGCAGCTTAGCAGGAGGGATGTACACTGAAGCTTTCTTT,CASSLAGGMYTEAFF
TRBD2,-,15,TRBJ2-1,TRBV7-3,TGTGCCAGCAGTCAAAGCGGGGGGGCCCACAATGAGCAGTTCTTC,CASSQSGGAHNEQFF
TRBD2,-,15,TRBJ2-1,TRBV3-1/TRBV3-2,TGTGCCAGCAGCCAAGGAGCGGGAACCTACAATGAGCAGTTCTTC,CASSQGAGTYNEQFF
-,few,15,TRBJ1-2,TRBV7-2,TGTGCCAGCAGCTTACATCCAGGGGCTAACTATGGCTACACCTTC,CASSLHPGANYGYTF
-,-,16,TRBJ1-5,TRBV6-6,TGTGCCAGCAGTAAAGTGACACTTTATAGCAATCAGCCCCAGCATTTT,CASSKVTLYSNQPQHF
-,-,17,TRBJ2-6,TRBV27,TGTGCCAGCAGTTCTCAACCGGTAGAGACTGGGGCCAACGTCCTGACTTTC,CASSSQPVETGANVLTF
TRBD2,few,17,TRBJ2-1,TRBV11-3,TGTGCCAGCAGCTTGGGACTAGCGGGGGAAAAATACAATGAGCAGTTCTTC,CASSLGLAGEKYNEQFF
-,few,11,TRBJ2-7,TRBV10-3,TGTGCCATCAGAGAGGGGAGCGAGCAGTACTTC,CAIREGSEQYF
-,-,14,TRBJ1-1,TRBV10-2,TGCGCCAGCAAGGGACACTCTATGAACACTGAAGCTTTCTTT,CASKGHSMNTEAFF
-,-,13,TRBJ1-6,TRBV11-3,TGTGCCAGCAGCTTAGATAGCCTTACACCCCTCCACTTT,CASSLDSLTPLHF
TRBD1,once,15,TRBJ1-6,TRBV11-2,TGTGCCAGCAGCTGGGGACAGGGAGGGAGTTCACCCCTCCACTTT,CASSWGQGGSSPLHF
-,-,16,TRBJ1-1,TRBV4-2,TGTGCCAGCAGCCAAGGATTAGGGGCTCTTAGCACTGAAGCTTTCTTT,CASSQGLGALSTEAFF
-,-,15,TRBJ2-2,TRBV24-1,TGTGCCACCAGTGAGGCAGGGGCGAACACCGGGGAGCTGTTTTTT,CATSEAGANTGELFF
TRBD1,-,15,TRBJ2-7,TRBV6-1,TGTGCCAGCAGTGACGGACAGGGGGCGGGATACGAGCAGTACTTC,CASSDGQGAGYEQYF
TRBD1,-,14,TRBJ1-2,TRBV3-1/TRBV3-2,TGTGCCAGCAGCCATGGACAGGGGCGCTATGGCTACACCTTC,CASSHGQGRYGYTF
-,-,14,TRBJ1-1,TRBV2,TGTGCCAGCAGGGACCTGGGAACAGGCACTGAAGCTTTCTTT,CASRDLGTGTEAFF
-,-,14,TRBJ2-5,TRBV19,TGTGCCAGTAGGTTAACTGGGGGCCGAGAGACCCAGTACTTC,CASRLTGGRETQYF
TRBD1,-,14,TRBJ2-7,TRBV27,TGTGCCAGCAGTCAGCACCGGGACAGCTACGAGCAGTACTTC,CASSQHRDSYEQYF
-,-,18,TRBJ2-6,TRBV5-4,TGTGCCAGCAGCTTGTTTTGGGCTGAAAACTCTGGGGCCAACGTCCTGACTTTC,CASSLFWAENSGANVLTF
TRBD1,-,14,TRBJ1-5,TRBV5-1,TGCGCCAGCAGTCTGCAACAGGGGGAACAGCCCCAGCATTTT,CASSLQQGEQPQHF